This is a list of T cell receptor beta chains from one sample in a study of T cells after yellow fever vaccination. TCRdb reanalysed the 5' RACE reads using MiXCR and keeps one entry per CDR3 protein. The sample includes 500,000 to 550,000 distinct CDR3 sequences, 20% to 25% of them seen just once. The sequencing used PBMCs, collected less than 25 days after the first yellow fever vaccination. The receptors derive from a man aged 18 to 30 who received the YFV17D yellow fever vaccine. The CDR3 runs from the conserved cysteine through the conserved F or W. D genes are given only for firm matches. Only part of the rows carry a size: once, few, many, or a class if the clone is expanded.

V gene: TRBV11-2; clone size: many; J gene: TRBJ2-1; D gene: TRBD2; CDR3 DNA: TGTGCCAGCAGCGACAGCGGGGGGGCCCATGAGCAGTTCTTC; CDR3 protein: CASSDSGGAHEQFF
V gene: TRBV5-1; clone size: -; J gene: TRBJ1-1; D gene: -; CDR3 DNA: TGCGCCAGCAGCTCAGACCAGGGTAGATCCTACACTGAAGCTTTCTTT; CDR3 protein: CASSSDQGRSYTEAFF
V gene: TRBV11-1; clone size: once; J gene: TRBJ2-1; D gene: TRBD1; CDR3 DNA: TGTGCCAGCAGCTCCGGGACAGGGGGTTTTCCCAGCTCCTACAATGAGCAGTTCTTC; CDR3 protein: CASSSGTGGFPSSYNEQFF
V gene: TRBV6-1; clone size: few; J gene: TRBJ1-5; D gene: TRBD1; CDR3 DNA: TGTGCCACGTACAGGGGAGTGAGCAATCAGCCCCAGCATTTT; CDR3 protein: CATYRGVSNQPQHF
V gene: TRBV7-9; clone size: -; J gene: TRBJ2-5; D gene: -; CDR3 DNA: TGTGCCAGCAGCTTAGTCCGCCTGGCGGGAGAGACCCAGTACTTC; CDR3 protein: CASSLVRLAGETQYF
V gene: TRBV6-1; clone size: few; J gene: TRBJ2-2; D gene: -; CDR3 DNA: TGTGCCGCAGGGTATCGGGGGCCGGATACCAAGGCCGGGGAGCTGTTTTTT; CDR3 protein: CAAGYRGPDTKAGELFF
V gene: TRBV10-3; clone size: -; J gene: TRBJ2-5; D gene: -; CDR3 DNA: TGTGCCATCAGTAGGGACCAGAGCCGGGAGACCCAGTACTTC; CDR3 protein: CAISRDQSRETQYF
V gene: TRBV7-8; clone size: -; J gene: TRBJ2-3; D gene: -; CDR3 DNA: TGTGCCAGCGGCTCGGCGGATACGCAGTATTTT; CDR3 protein: CASGSADTQYF
V gene: TRBV6-1; clone size: -; J gene: TRBJ2-3; D gene: -; CDR3 DNA: TGTGCCAGCAGCCACTTGGCAGGAGGCACAGATACGCAGTATTTT; CDR3 protein: CASSHLAGGTDTQYF
V gene: TRBV12-3/TRBV12-4; clone size: few; J gene: TRBJ2-1; D gene: -; CDR3 DNA: TGTGCCAGCAGTTCAAGGGGGGCCGGTAATGAGCAGTTCTTC; CDR3 protein: CASSSRGAGNEQFF
V gene: TRBV4-3; clone size: -; J gene: TRBJ1-4; D gene: -; CDR3 DNA: TGCGCCAGCAGCCAAGATGGGGGTCCGGATGAAAAACTGTTTTTT; CDR3 protein: CASSQDGGPDEKLFF
V gene: TRBV30; clone size: -; J gene: TRBJ1-1; D gene: -; CDR3 DNA: TGTGCCTGGGGACAAGAAATCAAAGCTTTCTTT; CDR3 protein: CAWGQEIKAFF
V gene: TRBV6-6; clone size: few; J gene: TRBJ2-2; D gene: TRBD1; CDR3 DNA: TGTGCCATGGGACAGGCGAACACCGGGGAGCTGTTTTTT; CDR3 protein: CAMGQANTGELFF
V gene: TRBV5-8; clone size: few; J gene: TRBJ2-1; D gene: -; CDR3 DNA: TGTGCCAGCATCTCCCCCAATGGGCAGTTCTTC; CDR3 protein: CASISPNGQFF
V gene: TRBV7-9; clone size: few; J gene: TRBJ2-5; D gene: -; CDR3 DNA: TGTGCCAGCAGCTTTTTAGGGGGGGAGACCCAGTACTTC; CDR3 protein: CASSFLGGETQYF
V gene: TRBV6-5; clone size: -; J gene: TRBJ1-1; D gene: -; CDR3 DNA: TGTGCCAGCAGTTACTCGGGACGGACTGAAGCTTTCTTT; CDR3 protein: CASSYSGRTEAFF
V gene: TRBV7-2; clone size: few; J gene: TRBJ2-5; D gene: -; CDR3 DNA: TGTGCCAGCAAAGGGGGGTCAACGTACCAAGAGACCCAGTACTTC; CDR3 protein: CASKGGSTYQETQYF
V gene: TRBV5-1; clone size: -; J gene: TRBJ2-5; D gene: -; CDR3 DNA: TGCGCCAGCAGCTTCTTAGCGCAACAGCAAGAGACCCAGTACTTC; CDR3 protein: CASSFLAQQQETQYF
V gene: TRBV12-3/TRBV12-4; clone size: -; J gene: TRBJ1-2; D gene: -; CDR3 DNA: TGTGCCAGCAGGCTCGACGGGAACTATGGCTACACCTTC; CDR3 protein: CASRLDGNYGYTF
V gene: TRBV20-1; clone size: -; J gene: TRBJ2-1; D gene: TRBD2; CDR3 DNA: TGCAGTGCTATGCTGTGGGGACTAGCGGGAGACAATGAGCAGTTCTTC; CDR3 protein: CSAMLWGLAGDNEQFF
V gene: TRBV20-1; clone size: -; J gene: TRBJ1-6; D gene: -; CDR3 DNA: TGCAGTGCTAGTCTTAGGGGTACGGTCTATAATTCACCCCTCCACTTT; CDR3 protein: CSASLRGTVYNSPLHF
V gene: TRBV5-1; clone size: -; J gene: TRBJ1-2; D gene: -; CDR3 DNA: TGCGCCAGCAGCTTGGAACCGTTGACAGCTAACTATGGCTACACCTTC; CDR3 protein: CASSLEPLTANYGYTF
V gene: TRBV20-1; clone size: -; J gene: TRBJ1-1; D gene: -; CDR3 DNA: TGCAGTGCCGCAGGGTGGGGCACTGAAGCTTTCTTT; CDR3 protein: CSAAGWGTEAFF
V gene: TRBV12-3/TRBV12-4; clone size: many; J gene: TRBJ2-5; D gene: -; CDR3 DNA: TGTGCCAGCAAAAAAGACAGCCAAGAGACCCAGTACTTC; CDR3 protein: CASKKDSQETQYF
V gene: TRBV7-2; clone size: many; J gene: TRBJ1-4; D gene: -; CDR3 DNA: TGTGCCAGCAGCTTATCCGGGCAGGTTCGAAATGAAAAACTGTTTTTT; CDR3 protein: CASSLSGQVRNEKLFF
V gene: TRBV4-1; clone size: -; J gene: TRBJ2-3; D gene: -; CDR3 DNA: TGCGCCAGCAGCCAATGGTGGTCTGGCTCTGGCACAGATACGCAGTATTTT; CDR3 protein: CASSQWWSGSGTDTQYF
V gene: TRBV6-2/TRBV6-3; clone size: -; J gene: TRBJ2-5; D gene: TRBD2; CDR3 DNA: TGTGCCAGCAGTTACCCTCAGCGGGGGGCACAAGAGACCCAGTACTTC; CDR3 protein: CASSYPQRGAQETQYF
V gene: TRBV5-1; clone size: -; J gene: TRBJ2-1; D gene: TRBD2; CDR3 DNA: TGCGCCAGCTGGTCGCCAGGGAGGGACAATGAGCAGTTCTTC; CDR3 protein: CASWSPGRDNEQFF
V gene: TRBV20-1; clone size: -; J gene: TRBJ1-2; D gene: -; CDR3 DNA: TGCAGTGCCTCTCCCCCAGGGAACTATGGCTACACCTTC; CDR3 protein: CSASPPGNYGYTF
V gene: TRBV5-5; clone size: -; J gene: TRBJ2-3; D gene: -; CDR3 DNA: TGTGCCAGCAGCTTGTTCTGGCAGGGCACAGATACGCAGTATTTT; CDR3 protein: CASSLFWQGTDTQYF
V gene: TRBV14; clone size: few; J gene: TRBJ2-7; D gene: TRBD1; CDR3 DNA: TGTGCCAGCAGCCAGTGCCGGGACAGGGGGTGCGAGCAGTACTTC; CDR3 protein: CASSQCRDRGCEQYF
V gene: TRBV27; clone size: many; J gene: TRBJ2-5; D gene: -; CDR3 DNA: TGTGCCAGCAGCCCGGGCGACCAAGAGACCCAGTACTTC; CDR3 protein: CASSPGDQETQYF
V gene: TRBV12-3/TRBV12-4; clone size: -; J gene: TRBJ2-7; D gene: TRBD1; CDR3 DNA: TGTGCCAGCAGTTTCCCGGGACAGGGTCTCTACGAGCAGTACTTC; CDR3 protein: CASSFPGQGLYEQYF
V gene: TRBV6-6; clone size: -; J gene: TRBJ1-2; D gene: TRBD1; CDR3 DNA: TGTGCCAGCAGTCTTCTTGGACAGGGGGGCTACACCTTC; CDR3 protein: CASSLLGQGGYTF
V gene: TRBV4-1; clone size: few; J gene: TRBJ2-3; D gene: TRBD2; CDR3 DNA: TGCGCCAGCAGCCAAGATCCACGGACTAGCGGGGCCACAGATACGCAGTATTTT; CDR3 protein: CASSQDPRTSGATDTQYF
V gene: TRBV6-2/TRBV6-3; clone size: -; J gene: TRBJ1-1; D gene: TRBD1; CDR3 DNA: TGTGCCAGCAGACCACAGGGGTTAAATGAAGCTTTCTTT; CDR3 protein: CASRPQGLNEAFF
V gene: TRBV4-1; clone size: few; J gene: TRBJ1-2; D gene: TRBD1; CDR3 DNA: TGCGCCAGCAGCCAAGAGGGGGGGACAGGGGACGGCTACACCTTC; CDR3 protein: CASSQEGGTGDGYTF
V gene: TRBV7-6; clone size: -; J gene: TRBJ1-3; D gene: -; CDR3 DNA: TGTGCCAGCACCCTGGGATATGGAAACACCATATATTTT; CDR3 protein: CASTLGYGNTIYF
V gene: TRBV10-3; clone size: -; J gene: TRBJ2-1; D gene: -; CDR3 DNA: TGTGCCATCGCCGCCAGGGCGGGCTACAATGAGCAGTTCTTC; CDR3 protein: CAIAARAGYNEQFF
V gene: TRBV20-1; clone size: -; J gene: TRBJ2-3; D gene: -; CDR3 DNA: TGCAGTGCCATACCACTCGGGACAAGGCGCTCAGATACGCAGTATTTT; CDR3 protein: CSAIPLGTRRSDTQYF
V gene: TRBV4-1; clone size: -; J gene: TRBJ1-5; D gene: -; CDR3 DNA: TGCGCCAGCAGCGGGTGGGCAGTACATCAGCCCCAGCATTTT; CDR3 protein: CASSGWAVHQPQHF
V gene: TRBV12-3/TRBV12-4; clone size: many; J gene: TRBJ2-3; D gene: -; CDR3 DNA: TGTGCCAGCAGCTTAAGGGGACTCACAGATACGCAGTATTTT; CDR3 protein: CASSLRGLTDTQYF
V gene: TRBV20-1; clone size: -; J gene: TRBJ2-1; D gene: -; CDR3 DNA: TGCAGTGCTGATGGACTCGACAATGAGCAGTTCTTC; CDR3 protein: CSADGLDNEQFF
V gene: TRBV7-9; clone size: many; J gene: TRBJ1-1; D gene: -; CDR3 DNA: TGTGCCAGCAGCTTATGGGGGCGGATAACCATGAACACTGAAGCTTTCTTT; CDR3 protein: CASSLWGRITMNTEAFF
V gene: TRBV19; clone size: -; J gene: TRBJ1-2; D gene: -; CDR3 DNA: TGTGCCAGTACCGATGGGTTTCTCTATGGCTACACCTTC; CDR3 protein: CASTDGFLYGYTF
V gene: TRBV5-4; clone size: -; J gene: TRBJ1-6; D gene: -; CDR3 DNA: TGTGCCAGCAGCCAGACGACAGGCTATAATTCACCCCTCCACTTT; CDR3 protein: CASSQTTGYNSPLHF
V gene: TRBV4-3; clone size: -; J gene: TRBJ2-7; D gene: -; CDR3 DNA: TGCGCCAGCAGCACCGGCCGAAGCTCCTACGAGCTGTACTTC; CDR3 protein: CASSTGRSSYELYF